The present T cell receptor (beta chain) was sequenced within a study of CD8+ T cells in alopecia areata. Findings of the study overall: Numerous expanded lesional clones remained in scalp and blood during tofacitinib. Especially in alopecia totalis/universalis, lesional scalp showed greater clonality than normal scalp did.

Extraction and reverse transcription of RNA yielded cDNA as the sequencing template. Only in-frame clones appear in the TCRdb table, and some are missing; sequencing was by immunoSEQ multiplex PCR. This sample has about 180,000 clones, with approximately 49% found just once. Specified treatment: oral pan-JAK inhibitor, 5-10 mg twice daily. Researchers took lesional scalp punch biopsies and peripheral blood from people who were alopecia areata patients. This clone turned up a few times. Antigen unknown. The CDR3 runs 13 residues. CDR1 and CDR2 (germline): ENHRY, SYGVKD. V was shortened by 6 bases and J by 1 base, with 9 bases between the two germline ends.

The rearrangement links TRBV10-3 to TRBJ1-1; no clear D. This specimen was CD8+ T cells sorted from blood, taken at week 52, from a patient treated with tofacitinib. The source is a human donor with alopecia areata. In DNA form, the CDR3 reads TGTGCCATCAGCGATAACAGGAACACTGAAGCTTTCTTT. Its translation is CAISDNRNTEAFF.